The clone carrying this T cell receptor (beta chain) was recorded many times. Its specificity is unknown. This record belongs to a study of neurological immune-mediated disorders. General study points: Expanded clones shared no identical CDR3 amino acid sequences across subjects, which suggested private TCR-beta repertoires in all groups. With the multiple sclerosis repertoire cluster, none of the clinical or MRI features showed an association.

The CDR3 is 14 residues long. Germline values: CDR1 SGHRS, CDR2 YFSETQ. V lost 4 bases, J lost 8 bases, and 5 bases stayed unmatched. TCRdb itself ran the 5' RACE reads through MiXCR, one entry per CDR3 protein. The sample yields 60,000 to 85,000 distinct CDR3 sequences, 5.2% seen once. The TCR was taken from a young man with multiple sclerosis. J is TRBJ2-3 and V is TRBV5-1; 12 bases line up with TRBD2. Material: PBMCs. CDR3 nucleotide sequence: TGCGCCAGCAGCGACCGACTAGCGGGAGTTACGCAGTATTTT. This translates into CASSDRLAGVTQYF. Full variable domain (outside the CDR3, taken from reference TRBV5-1 and TRBJ2-3): KAGVTQTPRYLIKTRGQQVTLSCSPISGHRSVSWYQQTPGQGLQFLFEYFSETQRNKGNFPGRFSGRQFSNSRSEMNVSTLELGDSALYLCASSDRLAGVTQYFGPGTRLTVL.